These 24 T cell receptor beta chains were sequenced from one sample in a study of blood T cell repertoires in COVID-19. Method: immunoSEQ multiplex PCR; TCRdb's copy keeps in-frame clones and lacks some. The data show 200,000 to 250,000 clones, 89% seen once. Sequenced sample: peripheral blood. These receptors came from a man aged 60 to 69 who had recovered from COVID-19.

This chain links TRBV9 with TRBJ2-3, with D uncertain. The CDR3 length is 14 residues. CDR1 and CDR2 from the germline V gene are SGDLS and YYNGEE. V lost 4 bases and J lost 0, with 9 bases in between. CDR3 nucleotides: TGTGCCAGCAGCCGTACTTCTAGCACAGATACGCAGTATTTT. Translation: CASSRTSSTDTQYF.

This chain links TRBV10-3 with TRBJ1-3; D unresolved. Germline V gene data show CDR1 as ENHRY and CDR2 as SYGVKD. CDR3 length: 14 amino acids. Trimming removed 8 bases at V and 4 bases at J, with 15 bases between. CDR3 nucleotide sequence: TGTGCCATCTCGAGTGGAGGGATCGGAAACACCATATATTTT. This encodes CAISSGGIGNTIYF.

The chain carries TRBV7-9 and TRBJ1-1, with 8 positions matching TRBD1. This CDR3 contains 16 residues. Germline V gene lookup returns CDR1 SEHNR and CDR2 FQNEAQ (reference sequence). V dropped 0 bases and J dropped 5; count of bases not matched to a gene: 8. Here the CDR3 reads CASSLAPWTGRTEAFF. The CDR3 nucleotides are TGTGCCAGCAGCTTAGCCCCCTGGACAGGGAGGACTGAAGCTTTCTTT.

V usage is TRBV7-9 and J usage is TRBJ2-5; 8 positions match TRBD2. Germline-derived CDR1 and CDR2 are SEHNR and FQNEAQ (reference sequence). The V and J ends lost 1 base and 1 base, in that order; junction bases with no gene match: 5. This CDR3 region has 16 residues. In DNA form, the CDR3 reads TGTGCCAGCAGCTTAGGAGCGGGAGTAGTCCAAGAGACCCAGTACTTC. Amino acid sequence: CASSLGAGVVQETQYF.

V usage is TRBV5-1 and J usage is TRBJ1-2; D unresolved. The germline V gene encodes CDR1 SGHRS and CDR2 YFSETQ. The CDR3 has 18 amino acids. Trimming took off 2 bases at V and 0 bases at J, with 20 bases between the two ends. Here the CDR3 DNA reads TGCGCCAGCAGCTTAAAACCCTTAGGAGAGGTCGCTAACTATGGCTACACCTTC. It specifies CASSLKPLGEVANYGYTF.

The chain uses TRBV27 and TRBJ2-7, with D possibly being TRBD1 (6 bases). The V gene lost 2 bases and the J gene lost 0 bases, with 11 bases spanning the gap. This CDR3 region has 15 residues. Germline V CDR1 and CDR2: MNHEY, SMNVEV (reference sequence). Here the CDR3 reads CASSLTGHFSYEQYF. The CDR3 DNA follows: TGTGCCAGCAGTTTAACGGGACACTTCTCCTACGAGCAGTACTTC.

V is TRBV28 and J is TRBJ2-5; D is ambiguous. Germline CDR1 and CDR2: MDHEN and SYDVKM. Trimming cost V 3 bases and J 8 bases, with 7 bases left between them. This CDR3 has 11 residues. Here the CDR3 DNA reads TGTGCCAGCAGTTTGGCGGATACCCAGTACTTC. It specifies CASSLADTQYF. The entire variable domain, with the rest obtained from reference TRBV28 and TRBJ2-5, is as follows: DVKVTQSSRYLVKRTGEKVFLECVQDMDHENMFWYRQDPGLGLRLIYFSYDVKMKEKGDIPEGYSVSREKKERFSLILESASTNQTSMYLCASSLADTQYFGPGTRLLVL.

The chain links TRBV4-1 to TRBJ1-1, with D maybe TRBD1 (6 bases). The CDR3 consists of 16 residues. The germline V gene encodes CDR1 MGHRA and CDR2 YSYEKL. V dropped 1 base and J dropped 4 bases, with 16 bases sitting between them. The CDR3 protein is CASSQVGGAGGTEAFF. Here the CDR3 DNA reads TGCGCCAGCAGCCAAGTCGGGGGCGCGGGGGGCACTGAAGCTTTCTTT.

DNA of the CDR3: TGCAGTGCTAGTCTAGCGGGGGCGATCTACGAGCAGTACTTC. Protein product: CSASLAGAIYEQYF. The J gene is TRBJ2-7, the V gene TRBV20-1, with 10 bases fitting TRBD2. Germline lookup yields CDR1 DFQATT and CDR2 SNEGSKA (reference sequence). V dropped 3 bases and J dropped 3; count of bases not matched to a gene: 5. The CDR3 runs 14 residues.

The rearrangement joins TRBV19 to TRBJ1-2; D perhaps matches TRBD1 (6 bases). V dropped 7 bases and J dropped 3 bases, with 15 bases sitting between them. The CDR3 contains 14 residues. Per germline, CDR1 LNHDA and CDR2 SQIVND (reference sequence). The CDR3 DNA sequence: TGTGCCAGTAAAGCGACAGGCGGGTACTATGGCTACACCTTC. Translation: CASKATGGYYGYTF. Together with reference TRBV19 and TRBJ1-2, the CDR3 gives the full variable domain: DGGITQSPKYLFRKEGQNVTLSCEQNLNHDAMYWYRQDPGQGLRLIYYSQIVNDFQKGDIAEGYSVSREKKESFPLTVTSAQKNPTAFYLCASKATGGYYGYTFGSGTRLTVV.

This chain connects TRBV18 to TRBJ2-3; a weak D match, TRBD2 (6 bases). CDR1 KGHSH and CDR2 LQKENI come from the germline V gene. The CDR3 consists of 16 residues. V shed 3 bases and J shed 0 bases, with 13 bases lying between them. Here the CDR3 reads CASSPVAGSSTDTQYF. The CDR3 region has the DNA TGTGCCAGCTCACCGGTGGCGGGGTCTAGCACAGATACGCAGTATTTT.

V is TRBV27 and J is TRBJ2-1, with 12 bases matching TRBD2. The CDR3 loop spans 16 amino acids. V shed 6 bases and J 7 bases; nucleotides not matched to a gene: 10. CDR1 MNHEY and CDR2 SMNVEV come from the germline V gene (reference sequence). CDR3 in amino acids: CASSLGLAGLGNEQFF. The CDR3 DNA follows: TGTGCCAGCAGCCTAGGACTAGCGGGACTTGGGAATGAGCAGTTCTTC.

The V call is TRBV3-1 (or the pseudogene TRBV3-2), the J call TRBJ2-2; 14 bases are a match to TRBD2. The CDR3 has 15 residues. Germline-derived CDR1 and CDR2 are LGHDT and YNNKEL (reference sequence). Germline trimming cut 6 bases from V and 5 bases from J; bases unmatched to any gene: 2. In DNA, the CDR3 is TGTGCCAGCAGTGGGACTAGCGGGAGTACCGGGGAGCTGTTTTTT. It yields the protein CASSGTSGSTGELFF.

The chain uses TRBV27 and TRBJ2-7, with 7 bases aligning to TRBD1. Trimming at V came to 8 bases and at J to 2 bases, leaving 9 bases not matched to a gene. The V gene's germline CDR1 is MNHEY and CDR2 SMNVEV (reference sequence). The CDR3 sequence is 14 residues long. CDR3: CASSFWDRPYEQYF. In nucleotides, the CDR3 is TGTGCCAGCTCCTTTTGGGACAGACCCTACGAGCAGTACTTC.

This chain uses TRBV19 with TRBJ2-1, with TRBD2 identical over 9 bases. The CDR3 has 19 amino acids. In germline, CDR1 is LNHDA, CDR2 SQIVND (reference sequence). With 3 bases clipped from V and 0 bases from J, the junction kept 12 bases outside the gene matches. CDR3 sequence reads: CASSIRGGRAQSSYNEQFF. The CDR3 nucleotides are TGTGCCAGTAGTATCCGCGGCGGGAGGGCTCAGAGCTCCTACAATGAGCAGTTCTTC.

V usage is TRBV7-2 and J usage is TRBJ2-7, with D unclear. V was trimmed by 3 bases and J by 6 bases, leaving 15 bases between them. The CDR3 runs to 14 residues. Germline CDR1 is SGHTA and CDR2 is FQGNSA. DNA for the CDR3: TGTGCCAGCAGCTTTCGACTCCCTCCATCCGAGCAGTACTTC. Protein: CASSFRLPPSEQYF.

CDR3: CASSYGTPSTDTQYF. In DNA, the CDR3 is TGTGCCAGCAGTTACGGGACTCCTAGCACAGATACGCAGTATTTT. This sequence joins TRBV6-5 and TRBJ2-3; D perhaps matches TRBD2 (6 bases). Trimming shortened V by 2 bases and J by 0 bases, and 9 bases separated the two germline ends. The CDR3 sequence is 15 residues long. CDR1 is MNHEY and CDR2 is SVGAGI in the germline V gene.

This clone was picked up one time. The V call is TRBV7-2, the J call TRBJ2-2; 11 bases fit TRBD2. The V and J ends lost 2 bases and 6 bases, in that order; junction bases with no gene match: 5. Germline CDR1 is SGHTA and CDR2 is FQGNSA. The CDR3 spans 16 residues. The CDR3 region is CASSLLGLAVAGELFF. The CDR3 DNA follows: TGTGCCAGCAGCTTATTGGGACTAGCGGTGGCCGGGGAGCTGTTTTTT.

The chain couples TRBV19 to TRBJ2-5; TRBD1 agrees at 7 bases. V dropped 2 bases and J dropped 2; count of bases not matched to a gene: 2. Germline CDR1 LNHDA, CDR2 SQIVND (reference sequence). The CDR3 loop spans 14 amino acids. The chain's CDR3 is CASSIYRGQETQYF. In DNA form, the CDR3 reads TGTGCCAGTAGTATATACAGGGGACAAGAGACCCAGTACTTC.

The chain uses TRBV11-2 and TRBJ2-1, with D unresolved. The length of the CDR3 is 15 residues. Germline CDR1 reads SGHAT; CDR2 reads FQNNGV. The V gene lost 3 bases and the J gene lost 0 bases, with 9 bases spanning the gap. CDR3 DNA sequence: TGTGCCAGCAGCTTGGAGTTCAGCTCCTACAATGAGCAGTTCTTC. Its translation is CASSLEFSSYNEQFF.

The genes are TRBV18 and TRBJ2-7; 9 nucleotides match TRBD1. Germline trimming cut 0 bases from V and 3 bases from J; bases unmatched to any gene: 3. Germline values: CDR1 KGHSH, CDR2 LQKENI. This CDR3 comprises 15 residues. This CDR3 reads CASSPPETGGYEQYF. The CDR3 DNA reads TGTGCCAGCTCACCACCGGAGACAGGGGGCTACGAGCAGTACTTC.

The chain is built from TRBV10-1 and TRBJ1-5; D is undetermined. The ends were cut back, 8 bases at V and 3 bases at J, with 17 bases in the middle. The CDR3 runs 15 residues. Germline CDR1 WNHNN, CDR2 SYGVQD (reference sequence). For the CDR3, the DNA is TGCGCCAGCCTAGACCGGATGCCGCCCAATCAGCCCCAGCATTTT. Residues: CASLDRMPPNQPQHF.

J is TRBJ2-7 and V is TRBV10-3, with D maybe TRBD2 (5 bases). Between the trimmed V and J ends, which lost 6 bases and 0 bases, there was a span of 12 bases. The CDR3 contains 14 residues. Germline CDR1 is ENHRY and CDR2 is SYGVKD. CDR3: CAIRGPGSSYEQYF. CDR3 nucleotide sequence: TGTGCCATCAGGGGCCCGGGATCCTCCTACGAGCAGTACTTC.

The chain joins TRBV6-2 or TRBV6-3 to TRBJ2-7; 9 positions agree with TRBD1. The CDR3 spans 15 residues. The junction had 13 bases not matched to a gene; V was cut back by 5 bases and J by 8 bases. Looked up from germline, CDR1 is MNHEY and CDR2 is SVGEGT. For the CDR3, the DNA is TGTGCCAGCAGTACAACGAGCTTAGGACAGGGGAAGCAGTACTTC. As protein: CASSTTSLGQGKQYF.